This T cell receptor beta chain came from a study of shared clonotypes between healthy human individuals. Study information: Donors were two women and a few men aged 18 to 49. Findings of the study overall: Relative to clonotypes present in all four donors, those not shared had lower generation probabilities.

Trimming removed 6 bases at V and 11 bases at J, with 22 bases between. Germline values: CDR1 SNHLY, CDR2 FYNNEI. This CDR3 spans 14 amino acids. Produced via immunoSEQ multiplex PCR; TCRdb's table is partial and in-frame only. The repertoire holds a few million clones, with over 90% as singletons. Turning to this clone: Its specificity is unknown.

The V gene is TRBV2, the J gene TRBJ1-1, with D unresolved. The TCR originated in a man aged 18-30 years in good health. Some clones in this sample may be carry-over from other donors' samples. What was sequenced was naive CD4+ T cells from PBMCs. The subset: CD45RA+ positively selected. The CDR3 DNA reads as TGTGCCAGCAGGAGTCTAGCCCGCAACCTGCGGGCTTTCTTT. Its translation: CASRSLARNLRAFF.